This entry concerns a single TCR beta chain. Its antigen is as yet unknown. Sequencing was done on patients that had shown CD8+CD57+ cell expansion by flow cytometry. The enrolled patients all had severe acquired aplastic anemia. Trimming cost V 7 bases and J 8 bases; bases outside gene matches: 15. In germline, CDR1 is PRHDT, CDR2 FYEKMQ (reference sequence). This CDR3 has 16 amino acids. The data were taken from a study of CD8+CD57+ T cells in acquired aplastic anemia. Study-wide background: Mean yield of DNA from sorted CD4+ and CD8+ cells was 3 to 3.5 ug. Study outcomes and limitations: There were roughly 28 CD8+ CDR3 sequences that occurred in both patients and controls.

Genomic DNA, the template, was used for profiling of the TCR beta VDJ and CDR3. TCRdb re-derived calls from the reads in MiXCR, one entry per CDR3 protein. The sample carries 270,000 or so distinct CDR3 sequences, roughly 82% recorded once. The sequence came from a human donor with aplastic anemia. Sequenced: sorted CD4+, CD8+, or CD8+CD57+ T cells (not recorded which) from PBMCs. V gene TRBV13 combines with J gene TRBJ2-1, with 9 nucleotides matching TRBD2. The CDR3 reads CASNAQRSGGSDEQFF. The CDR3 nucleotides are TGTGCCAGCAACGCCCAAAGAAGCGGGGGGAGCGATGAGCAGTTCTTC.